This TCR beta chain is from a study of Graves' ophthalmopathy and Graves' hyperthyroidism. Findings and limits, study-wide: Distinction of ophthalmopathy from stable hyperthyroidism by a 13-signature model reached approximately 89% sensitivity and 81.08% specificity. Blood contained most expanded thyroid clonotypes exceeding 0.001 frequency.

Amplifying from RNA transcripts, the study obtained TCR beta CDR3 regions. Second-round multiplex PCR followed a first-round RT-PCR using HTBI primers. TCRdb analysed the multiplex PCR reads with MiXCR anew, one entry per CDR3 protein. The profile shows about 210,000 distinct CDR3 sequences, just under 30% of them singletons. Orbital computed tomography, thyroid ultrasound, TRAb, serum thyroxine and clinical symptoms formed the basis of diagnosis. As the starting material, approximately 10 ml of fresh peripheral blood yielded the PBMCs. Germline V gene data show CDR1 as MDHEN and CDR2 as SYDVKM. The V end was cut by 6 bases, the J end by 2 bases, with 17 bases between. The CDR3 contains 15 residues. This clonotype was found many times. Its antigen is not identified.

The TCR sequence derives from a man aged 45-65 years with Graves' ophthalmopathy. V usage is TRBV28 and J usage is TRBJ2-7; D possibly corresponds to TRBD2 (5 bases). The sequencing sample was made of peripheral blood. This CDR3 is CASSPRDSHTYEQYF. In DNA form, the CDR3 reads TGTGCCAGCAGCCCACGGGATAGCCACACCTACGAGCAGTACTTC. The full variable domain, with the rest looked up from reference TRBV28 and TRBJ2-7, is DVKVTQSSRYLVKRTGEKVFLECVQDMDHENMFWYRQDPGLGLRLIYFSYDVKMKEKGDIPEGYSVSREKKERFSLILESASTNQTSMYLCASSPRDSHTYEQYFGPGTRLTVT.